The rows below give T cell receptor beta chains drawn from one sample of a study of blood T cell repertoires in COVID-19. Sequencing used immunoSEQ multiplex PCR; TCRdb keeps in-frame clones, though not all of them. The data hold approximately 490,000 clones, with more than 85% observed a single time. The sequencing input was PBMCs or T cells enriched from blood (not recorded which). These receptor sequences come from a woman aged 55 to 70 who had recovered from COVID-19. CDR3s include the opening cysteine and the closing phenylalanine or tryptophan. The D gene is left open where the match is weak. Expanded clones are given a class, and other clones once, few, many or no size at all.

j_call	d_call	v_call	cdr3_length	clone_size	cdr3_aa	cdr3_nt
TRBJ1-6	.	TRBV30	13	.	CAWNGQGFSPLHF	TGTGCCTGGAACGGGCAGGGTTTTTCACCCCTCCACTTT
TRBJ1-2	TRBD1	TRBV27	13	.	CASSWDRDEGYTF	TGTGCCAGCAGCTGGGACAGGGATGAAGGCTACACCTTC
TRBJ1-4	TRBD1	TRBV9	14	few	CASSARDRAEKLFF	TGTGCCAGCAGCGCTCGGGACAGAGCTGAAAAACTGTTTTTT
TRBJ2-3	.	TRBV5-4	14	.	CASSLALATDTQYF	TGTGCCAGCAGCTTGGCCCTGGCCACAGATACGCAGTATTTT
TRBJ2-2	.	TRBV3-1/TRBV3-2	13	.	CASSQGGTGELFF	TGTGCCAGCAGCCAAGGGGGGACAGGGGAGCTGTTTTTT
TRBJ2-3	.	TRBV29-1	12	.	CSARVNTDTQYF	TGCAGCGCCCGGGTCAACACAGATACGCAGTATTTT
TRBJ2-1	.	TRBV5-1	15	.	CASSLEGALYNEQFF	TGCGCCAGCAGCCTGGAAGGGGCGTTATACAATGAGCAGTTCTTC
TRBJ1-1	.	TRBV6-5	14	.	CASSTRGRGTEAFF	TGTGCCAGCAGTACCAGGGGTCGAGGGACTGAAGCTTTCTTT
TRBJ2-7	.	TRBV19	13	.	CASSLGTYYEQYF	TGTGCCAGTAGTCTCGGGACATACTACGAGCAGTACTTC
TRBJ2-2	.	TRBV2	15	.	CATSFGRGNTGELFF	TGTGCCACCTCCTTCGGCCGGGGGAACACCGGGGAGCTGTTTTTT
TRBJ2-1	.	TRBV10-3	14	.	CAISEKAGDREQFF	TGTGCCATCAGTGAGAAGGCAGGGGATCGTGAGCAGTTCTTC
TRBJ2-7	.	TRBV11-2	13	.	CASSLDPGNAQYF	TGTGCCAGCAGCTTAGATCCAGGGAACGCCCAGTACTTC
TRBJ2-5	TRBD2	TRBV5-1	18	.	CASSLGLAGPGGQETQYF	TGCGCCAGCAGCTTAGGACTAGCGGGACCGGGGGGCCAAGAGACCCAGTACTTC
TRBJ1-1	.	TRBV5-1	13	.	CASSLGRDTEAFF	TGCGCCAGCAGCTTGGGGCGGGACACTGAAGCTTTCTTT
TRBJ2-7	TRBD2	TRBV6-5	14	few	CASSYFGGDSEQYF	TGTGCCAGCAGTTACTTCGGGGGGGATTCCGAGCAGTACTTC
TRBJ2-3	.	TRBV4-1	16	few	CASSQVSGAHTDTQYF	TGCGCCAGCAGCCAAGTTTCAGGGGCGCACACAGATACGCAGTATTTT
TRBJ2-1	.	TRBV14	13	.	CASTDRSYNEQFF	TGTGCCAGCACCGACAGATCCTACAATGAGCAGTTCTTC
TRBJ2-7	.	TRBV5-1	12	.	CASSLALYEQYF	TGCGCCAGCAGCTTGGCCTTGTACGAGCAGTACTTC
TRBJ2-1	.	TRBV24-1	16	.	CATSDARTVPVDEQFF	TGTGCCACCAGTGATGCGCGGACAGTCCCGGTGGATGAGCAGTTCTTC
TRBJ1-6	.	TRBV12-5	14	.	CASGLSQGTSPLHF	TGTGCTAGTGGTTTGAGCCAGGGAACTTCACCCCTCCACTTT